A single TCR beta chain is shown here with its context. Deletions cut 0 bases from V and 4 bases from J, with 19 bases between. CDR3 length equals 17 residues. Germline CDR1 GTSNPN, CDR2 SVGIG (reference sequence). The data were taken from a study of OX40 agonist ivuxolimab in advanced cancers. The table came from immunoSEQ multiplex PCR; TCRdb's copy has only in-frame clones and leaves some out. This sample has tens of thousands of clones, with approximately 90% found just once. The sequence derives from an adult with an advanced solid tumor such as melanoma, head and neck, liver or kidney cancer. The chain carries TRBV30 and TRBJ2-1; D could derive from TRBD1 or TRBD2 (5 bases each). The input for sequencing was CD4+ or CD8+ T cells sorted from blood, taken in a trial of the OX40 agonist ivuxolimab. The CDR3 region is CAWSVGDGAAYYNEQFF. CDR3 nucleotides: TGTGCCTGGAGTGTAGGCGACGGGGCAGCCTATTACAATGAGCAGTTCTTC.